These 24 T cell receptor beta chains were all obtained from the same sample, sequenced in a study of regulatory T cells in long-lasting Graves disease. CDR3-region Arm-PCR and iRepertoire HTBI primers produced the TCR beta libraries. TCRdb ran MiXCR on the multiplex PCR reads and lists one entry per CDR3 protein. The sample records 310,000 or so distinct CDR3 sequences, more than 20% being singletons. Time point: persistent/refractory GD, antithyroid drugs over 5 years with positive TRAb. The TCR library was prepared using RNA isolated from PBMCs. The source material was peripheral blood mononuclear cells (PBMCs), sampled when the disease was refractory, from a patient treated with antithyroid drugs. These receptors were obtained from a female donor with Graves disease.

This clonotype appeared a few times. The chain combines TRBV4-3 with TRBJ2-4; D is unclear. This CDR3 is built from 17 residues. Germline V gene data show CDR1 as LGHNA and CDR2 as YSLEER. V lost 2 bases and J lost 0, with 14 bases in between. CDR3 loop: CASSQRVATLAKNIQYF. CDR3 nucleotide sequence: TGCGCCAGCAGCCAACGGGTGGCAACCCTAGCCAAAAACATTCAGTACTTC.

The sample holds one count of this clonotype. A read error may produce the germline difference seen at one junction end. J is TRBJ2-2 and V is TRBV7-3; TRBD2 is a possible D gene (6 bases). This CDR3 comprises 14 residues. From germline, CDR1 is SGHTA and CDR2 FQGTGA. The CDR3 coding sequence is TGTGCCAGCAGCCATTCTTTAGACACCGGGGGGCTGTTTTTT. Its protein product is CASSHSLDTGGLFF.

This clonotype was seen a handful of times. The chain has TRBV6-1 and TRBJ2-5, with D perhaps matching TRBD2 (5 bases). Deletions cut 3 bases from V and 5 bases from J, with 10 bases between. CDR3 length: 13 amino acids. The germline V gene encodes CDR1 MNHNS and CDR2 SASEGT. CDR3 loop: CASSDRRSETQYF. The CDR3 DNA is TGTGCCAGCAGTGATCGGAGGTCTGAGACCCAGTACTTC.

This clonotype was recorded many times. J is TRBJ2-5 and V is TRBV29-1; TRBD1 is a possible D gene (6 bases). This CDR3 is 13 amino acids long. CDR1 is SQVTM, CDR2 ANQGSEA, per germline. V lost 5 bases to trimming and J lost 5 bases, with 15 bases between them. CDR3 sequence (DNA): TGCAGCGTTCTACCGGACAGCTACGAGACCCAGTACTTC. Translated: CSVLPDSYETQYF.

This clonotype turned up a few times. The V and J genes are TRBV6-1 and TRBJ1-1, with D unresolved. The germline gives CDR1 MNHNS, CDR2 SASEGT. The germline V and J ends were trimmed by 8 bases and 0 bases, with 13 bases remaining between them. The CDR3 has 14 residues. CDR3 in amino acids: CASGAGSLNTEAFF. In nucleotides, the CDR3 is TGTGCCAGCGGCGCCGGCAGCTTGAACACTGAAGCTTTCTTT.

The chain combines TRBV20-1 with TRBJ1-5, with D uncertain. This CDR3 comprises 13 residues. Germline V gene lookup returns CDR1 DFQATT and CDR2 SNEGSKA (reference sequence). Trimming stripped 3 bases from V and 5 bases from J, with 11 bases between. The CDR3: CSASEDIYQPQHF. For the CDR3, the DNA is TGCAGTGCTAGCGAGGATATCTATCAGCCCCAGCATTTT.

Many counts were recorded for this clonotype. The rearrangement joins TRBV28 to TRBJ2-4; D unclear. Germline V gives CDR1 MDHEN, CDR2 SYDVKM. This CDR3 is 18 amino acids long. Trimming left V 4 bases short and J 0 bases short, with 19 bases between. The CDR3 DNA follows: TGTGCCAGCAGTTCCAGACCCCGGAGCGAAAAAGCCAAAAACATTCAGTACTTC. Its protein is CASSSRPRSEKAKNIQYF.

In its sample, this clonotype was seen a few times. The V call is TRBV7-9, the J call TRBJ1-2; D unclear. The V end lost 7 bases, the J end lost 0 bases, and 12 bases lay between the germline ends. This CDR3 region has 14 residues. CDR1 is SEHNR and CDR2 is FQNEAQ in the germline V gene (reference sequence). CDR3: CASTERAANYGYTF. The CDR3 coding sequence is TGTGCCAGCACCGAGAGGGCTGCTAACTATGGCTACACCTTC.

This sequence joins TRBV20-1 and TRBJ2-3, with unresolved D. V gave up 0 bases and J gave up 0 bases, with 10 bases separating them. Per the germline V gene, CDR1 is DFQATT and CDR2 is SNEGSKA (reference sequence). The length of the CDR3 is 15 residues. The CDR3 protein is CSARDSPDSTDTQYF. CDR3 nucleotides: TGCAGTGCTAGAGATAGTCCGGACAGCACAGATACGCAGTATTTT.

The chain combines TRBV27 with TRBJ2-3; the D is unclear. Germline V gene lookup returns CDR1 MNHEY and CDR2 SMNVEV (reference sequence). Trimming left V 6 bases short and J 0 bases short, with 7 bases between. This CDR3 spans 13 amino acids. CDR3 nucleotides: TGTGCCAGCAGGACACACAGCACAGATACGCAGTATTTT. It specifies CASRTHSTDTQYF.

The chain has TRBV20-1 and TRBJ2-2, with TRBD1 matching over 11 bases. The germline V gene has CDR1 DFQATT and CDR2 SNEGSKA (reference sequence). The CDR3 has 18 residues. Unmatched junction bases numbered 6, after V lost 0 bases and J lost 0 bases. This chain's CDR3 is CSARDFRGQGANTGELFF. The CDR3 bases are TGCAGTGCTAGAGATTTTCGGGGACAGGGGGCGAACACCGGGGAGCTGTTTTTT.

This clonotype was counted a few times. The gene calls are TRBV5-1 and TRBJ1-4; a weak D match, TRBD1 (5 bases). CDR3 size: 16 residues. Germline assignment: CDR1 SGHRS and CDR2 YFSETQ. The ends were cut back, 4 bases at V and 4 bases at J, with 17 bases in the middle. The CDR3 DNA follows: TGCGCCAGCAGCACAGCTCGGGGGACCGTTAATGAAAAACTGTTTTTT. Translating gives CASSTARGTVNEKLFF.

Ten or more counts support this clonotype. The chain links TRBV7-2 to TRBJ2-5, with D perhaps matching TRBD1 or TRBD2 (6 bases each). Trimming pared 1 base from V and 1 base from J, leaving 10 bases between. This CDR3 region has 15 residues. Germline V lookup: CDR1 SGHTA, CDR2 FQGNSA. For the CDR3, the DNA is TGTGCCAGCAGCTTAGTTGGGGGGCGCCAAGAGACCCAGTACTTC. This gives the protein CASSLVGGRQETQYF.

This clonotype was found a few times. This rearrangement joins TRBV19 to TRBJ1-1; 11 positions agree with TRBD1. V trimming: 5 bases; J trimming: 4 bases; junction bases outside the gene matches: 6. CDR3 length equals 15 residues. CDR1 and CDR2 (germline): LNHDA, SQIVND (reference sequence). The CDR3 DNA reads as TGTGCCAGTAGTCTTAGGACAGGGGGCGTCACTGAAGCTTTCTTT. It yields the protein CASSLRTGGVTEAFF.

The chain combines TRBV19 with TRBJ2-7, with 7 bases that match TRBD2. The CDR3 runs 14 residues. The germline V gene encodes CDR1 LNHDA and CDR2 SQIVND (reference sequence). Trimming cost V 5 bases and J 4 bases; bases outside gene matches: 8. The CDR3 region is CASSEGLWRYEQYF. CDR3 coding DNA: TGTGCCAGTAGTGAGGGACTATGGAGATACGAGCAGTACTTC.

The chain employs TRBV27 and TRBJ2-7; D ambiguous. Germline CDR1 and CDR2: MNHEY and SMNVEV (reference sequence). This CDR3 is built from 13 residues. V lost 2 bases and J lost 0, with 5 bases in between. The CDR3 here is CASSLVRSYEQYF. CDR3 nucleotide sequence: TGTGCCAGCAGTTTAGTACGCTCCTACGAGCAGTACTTC.

This clonotype has more than one count but fewer than ten. The chain links TRBV7-2 to TRBJ2-7, with D possibly TRBD2 on 6 matching bases. V dropped 1 base and J dropped 2 bases, with 12 bases sitting between them. Per the germline V gene, CDR1 is SGHTA and CDR2 is FQGNSA. The CDR3 sequence is 15 residues long. The CDR3 is CASSLVEGGTYEQYF. CDR3 in DNA: TGTGCCAGCAGCTTAGTGGAGGGCGGGACCTACGAGCAGTACTTC. Variable domain in full (rest from reference TRBV7-2 and TRBJ2-7): GAGVSQSPSNKVTEKGKDVELRCDPISGHTALYWYRQSLGQGLEFLIYFQGNSAPDKSGLPSDRFSAERTGGSVSTLTIQRTQQEDSAVYLCASSLVEGGTYEQYFGPGTRLTVT.

This clonotype was seen once. The CDR3 spells CASSLFTKMGTEAFF. As DNA, the CDR3 is TGTGCCAGCAGTTTATTTACCAAGATGGGAACTGAAGCTTTCTTT. V usage is TRBV27 and J usage is TRBJ1-1; D unclear. Germline CDR1 is MNHEY and CDR2 is SMNVEV (reference sequence). CDR3 length: 15 residues. Trimming removed 1 base at V and 5 bases at J, with 14 bases between.

This clonotype showed up just a few times. Here the CDR3 DNA reads TGTGCCAGCAGCGATATAGCCTACGAGCAGTACTTC. This gives the protein CASSDIAYEQYF. This rearrangement joins TRBV7-9 to TRBJ2-7; D not resolved. The germline V gene encodes CDR1 SEHNR and CDR2 FQNEAQ (reference sequence). The CDR3 contains 12 residues. Trimming pared 5 bases from V and 2 bases from J, leaving 7 bases between.

This clonotype was recorded at least ten times. The gene calls are TRBV12-3 or TRBV12-4 and TRBJ1-2; D may be TRBD1 (6 bases). The V and J ends lost 6 bases and 4 bases respectively, with 12 bases between them. This CDR3 has 13 residues. The CDR3 loop is CASRDRISYGYTF. DNA for the CDR3: TGTGCCAGCAGAGACAGGATTTCCTATGGCTACACCTTC.

V and J are TRBV19 and TRBJ1-5; 8 bases agree with TRBD1. V lost 5 bases to trimming and J lost 6 bases; unmatched junction nucleotides: 6. Looked up from germline, CDR1 is LNHDA and CDR2 is SQIVND (reference sequence). The CDR3 is 14 amino acids. Written as DNA, the CDR3 is TGTGCCAGTAGTGTGGACAGGGTTGTTCAGCCCCAGCATTTT. It is translated as CASSVDRVVQPQHF.

This chain joins TRBV18 and TRBJ2-5, with a weak D call TRBD2 (6 bases). The ends were cut back, 3 bases at V and 5 bases at J, with 16 bases in the middle. CDR1 KGHSH and CDR2 LQKENI come from the germline V gene. This CDR3 region has 15 residues. This chain's CDR3 is CASSPTVAGMETQYF. CDR3 nucleotides: TGTGCCAGCTCACCTACAGTCGCGGGAATGGAGACCCAGTACTTC.

Only a few counts were recorded for this clonotype. This chain links TRBV28 with TRBJ2-3; 7 nucleotides align to TRBD1. The ends lost 5 bases at V and 2 bases at J; junction bases unmatched: 13. Germline-derived CDR1 and CDR2 are MDHEN and SYDVKM. This CDR3 has 17 residues. Here the CDR3 DNA reads TGTGCCAGCAGTCTAGGGACAGCCCTCAGGAACACAGATACGCAGTATTTT. This sequence encodes CASSLGTALRNTDTQYF.

This clonotype was detected a few times. The CDR3 protein is CASSLAGLGGQETQYF. CDR3 sequence (DNA): TGTGCCAGCAGCTTAGCGGGTCTCGGCGGCCAAGAGACCCAGTACTTC. The chain links TRBV7-9 to TRBJ2-5; D is uncertain. The CDR3 spans 16 residues. CDR1 SEHNR and CDR2 FQNEAQ come from the germline V gene (reference sequence). V gave up 0 bases and J gave up 1 base, with 12 bases separating them.